A selection of T cell receptor beta chains follows, all from one sample in a study of blood T cells in healthy people across ages. MiXCR was run by TCRdb on the 5' RACE reads, yielding one entry per CDR3 protein. The table has 790,000 or so distinct CDR3 sequences, about 42% seen once; the top ten hold roughly 18%. Sequencing was carried out using blood. Source of these receptors: a man older than 75 in good health. Each CDR3 is given with its conserved first and last residue. A D gene is named only where the DNA matches it firmly. Clone size, where shown, is once, few, many, or a class for clones that have expanded.

clone_size j_call d_call v_call cdr3_aa cdr3_nt
. TRBJ2-5 . TRBV12-3/TRBV12-4 CASSFGAAQYF TGTGCCAGCAGTTTTGGTGCGGCCCAGTACTTC
many TRBJ2-3 . TRBV29-1 CSANSGTQYF TGCAGCGCCAACTCTGGTACGCAGTATTTT
many TRBJ2-1 . TRBV24-1 CATSDATESSYNEQFF TGTGCCACCAGTGATGCGACGGAGAGCTCCTACAATGAGCAGTTCTTC
few TRBJ2-7 TRBD2 TRBV20-1 CSADPGTSGTPYEQYF TGCAGTGCTGACCCCGGGACTAGCGGGACTCCCTACGAGCAGTACTTC
. TRBJ2-7 . TRBV5-1 CASSLGQPRSYEQYF TGCGCCAGCAGCTTGGGACAGCCACGATCCTACGAGCAGTACTTC
few TRBJ2-1 TRBD2 TRBV4-3 CASSQELGVGSGSSYNEQFF TGCGCCAGCAGCCAAGAGTTGGGGGTCGGTAGCGGGAGTTCCTACAATGAGCAGTTCTTC
. TRBJ2-7 . TRBV20-1 CSASRECEQYF TGCAGTGCTAGTAGGGAGTGCGAGCAGTACTTC
. TRBJ2-1 TRBD2 TRBV29-1 CSLERGYNEQFF TGCAGCCTCGAGCGGGGCTACAATGAGCAGTTCTTC
. TRBJ2-1 . TRBV18 CASSASLQGNNEQFF TGTGCCAGCTCAGCTTCTCTACAGGGCAATAATGAGCAGTTCTTC
few TRBJ2-3 TRBD2 TRBV11-2 CASSLSGLAATRTDTQYF TGTGCCAGCAGCTTAAGCGGACTAGCGGCTACCCGCACAGATACGCAGTATTTT
. TRBJ2-7 TRBD2 TRBV6-2/TRBV6-3 CASRRFSGISYEQYF TGTGCCAGCAGAAGGTTCAGCGGGATCTCCTACGAGCAGTACTTC
. TRBJ2-1 TRBD2 TRBV10-3 CAISERGGSYNEQFF TGTGCCATCAGTGAGCGGGGGGGTTCCTACAATGAGCAGTTCTTC
. TRBJ2-7 . TRBV20-1 CSARTVTQGSAYEQYF TGCAGTGCTAGAACCGTTACACAGGGTAGCGCCTACGAGCAGTACTTC
. TRBJ2-1 TRBD2 TRBV5-1 CASSLLAGEGLNEQFF TGCGCCAGCAGCTTATTAGCGGGGGAGGGCCTCAATGAGCAGTTCTTC
few TRBJ2-7 . TRBV4-3 CASSQGVGNSYEQYF TGCGCCAGCAGCCAAGGGGTAGGTAACTCCTACGAGCAGTACTTC
. TRBJ1-2 . TRBV6-5 CASSRGDRGGYTF TGTGCCAGTAGTCGCGGAGATCGTGGTGGCTACACCTTC
. TRBJ2-7 . TRBV7-9 CASSHLYGRMEDEQYF TGTGCCAGCAGCCACCTATATGGCAGGATGGAAGACGAGCAGTACTTC
. TRBJ2-7 TRBD2 TRBV4-3 CASSHQRGSYEQYF TGCGCCAGCAGCCATCAGCGGGGCTCCTACGAGCAGTACTTC
. TRBJ2-5 TRBD1 TRBV24-1 CATSDFGSGQGRRETQYF TGTGCCACCAGTGATTTTGGATCGGGACAGGGACGTCGGGAGACCCAGTACTTC
. TRBJ2-6 . TRBV30 CAWSGGSGANVLTF TGTGCCTGGAGCGGAGGGTCTGGGGCCAACGTCCTGACTTTC
. TRBJ2-3 TRBD2 TRBV7-3 CASSPSLAGGWTDTQYF TGTGCCAGCAGCCCTAGTCTAGCGGGAGGTTGGACAGATACGCAGTATTTT
. TRBJ2-1 . TRBV7-9 CASSLVLASYNEQFF TGTGCCAGCAGCTTAGTGCTAGCCTCCTACAATGAGCAGTTCTTC
. TRBJ1-6 . TRBV5-1 CASNHGTDNSPLHF TGCGCCAGCAACCACGGGACGGATAATTCACCCCTCCACTTT
few TRBJ2-7 TRBD2 TRBV7-2 CASSITSGRSSEQYF TGTGCCAGCAGCATAACTAGCGGGAGATCGAGCGAGCAGTACTTC
. TRBJ2-1 TRBD2 TRBV6-2/TRBV6-3 CASIPAGGFYNEQFF TGTGCCAGCATCCCAGCGGGGGGGTTCTACAATGAGCAGTTCTTC
. TRBJ2-1 TRBD2 TRBV12-3/TRBV12-4 CASSFETSGSGEQFF TGTGCCAGCAGTTTCGAGACTAGCGGGAGCGGTGAGCAGTTCTTC
few TRBJ2-3 . TRBV3-1 CASSQGGSTDTQYF TGTGCCAGCAGCCAAGGCGGGTCCACAGATACGCAGTATTTT
few TRBJ1-6 . TRBV9 CASSVGAVYNSPLHF TGTGCCAGCAGCGTAGGTGCAGTCTATAATTCACCCCTCCACTTT
many TRBJ1-5 . TRBV20-1 CSARDQISNQPQHF TGCAGTGCTAGAGACCAGATTAGCAATCAGCCCCAGCATTTT
few TRBJ2-3 TRBD2 TRBV28 CASSRLTSGRGGADTQYF TGTGCCAGCAGTCGCCTAACTAGCGGGAGGGGGGGCGCAGATACGCAGTATTTT
. TRBJ2-7 . TRBV5-1 CASSAGQGTREQYF TGCGCCAGCAGCGCGGGACAAGGAACGAGAGAGCAGTACTTC
. TRBJ2-5 TRBD2 TRBV4-2 CASSQDGLAVETQYF TGTGCCAGCAGCCAAGACGGACTAGCGGTAGAGACCCAGTACTTC
. TRBJ2-1 TRBD1 TRBV20-1 CSATARQGALGNEQFF TGCAGTGCTACCGCGAGACAGGGGGCTTTGGGCAATGAGCAGTTCTTC
few TRBJ1-1 . TRBV12-3/TRBV12-4 CASSSQWNTEAFF TGTGCCAGCAGCTCTCAGTGGAACACTGAAGCTTTCTTT
. TRBJ2-7 . TRBV6-6 CASSESGTSYEQYF TGTGCCAGCAGTGAGTCCGGGACATCCTACGAGCAGTACTTC